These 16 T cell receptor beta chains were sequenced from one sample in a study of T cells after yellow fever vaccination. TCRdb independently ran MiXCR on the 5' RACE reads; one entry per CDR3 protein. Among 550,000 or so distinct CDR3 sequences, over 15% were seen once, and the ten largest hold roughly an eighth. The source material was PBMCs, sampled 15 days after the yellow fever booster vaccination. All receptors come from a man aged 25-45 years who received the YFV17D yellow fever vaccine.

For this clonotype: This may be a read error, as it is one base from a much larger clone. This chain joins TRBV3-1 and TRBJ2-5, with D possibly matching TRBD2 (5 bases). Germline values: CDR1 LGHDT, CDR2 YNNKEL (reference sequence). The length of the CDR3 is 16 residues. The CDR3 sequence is CASCQDKAAIQETQYF. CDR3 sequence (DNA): TGTGCCAGCTGCCAAGATAAAGCGGCCATACAAGAGACCCAGTACTTC.

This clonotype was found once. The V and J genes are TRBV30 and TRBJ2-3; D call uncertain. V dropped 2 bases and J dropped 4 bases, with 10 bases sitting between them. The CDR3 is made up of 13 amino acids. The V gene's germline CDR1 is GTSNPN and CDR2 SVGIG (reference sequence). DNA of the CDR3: TGTGCCTGGAGTATGGTCGGACCAGATACGCAGTATTTT. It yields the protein CAWSMVGPDTQYF.

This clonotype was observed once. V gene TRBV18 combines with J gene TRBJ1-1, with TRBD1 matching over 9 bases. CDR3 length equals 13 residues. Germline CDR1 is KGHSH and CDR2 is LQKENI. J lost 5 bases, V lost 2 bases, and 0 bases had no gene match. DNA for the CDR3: TGTGCCAGCTCACCAGGGACAGGGACTGAAGCTTTCTTT. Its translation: CASSPGTGTEAFF.

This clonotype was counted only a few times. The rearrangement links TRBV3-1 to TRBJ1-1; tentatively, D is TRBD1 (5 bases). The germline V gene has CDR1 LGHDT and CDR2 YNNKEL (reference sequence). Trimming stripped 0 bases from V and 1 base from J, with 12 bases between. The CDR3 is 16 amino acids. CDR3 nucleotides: TGTGCCAGCAGCCAAGATACGTGGAGGGGGAACACTGAAGCTTTCTTT. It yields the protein CASSQDTWRGNTEAFF.

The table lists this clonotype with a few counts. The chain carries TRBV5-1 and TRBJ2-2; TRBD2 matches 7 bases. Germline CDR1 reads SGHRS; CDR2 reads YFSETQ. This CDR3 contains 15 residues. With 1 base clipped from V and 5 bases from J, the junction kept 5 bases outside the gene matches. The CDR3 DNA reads TGCGCCAGCAGCTTGCTAGCGGAAGGGACCGGGGAGCTGTTTTTT. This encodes CASSLLAEGTGELFF.

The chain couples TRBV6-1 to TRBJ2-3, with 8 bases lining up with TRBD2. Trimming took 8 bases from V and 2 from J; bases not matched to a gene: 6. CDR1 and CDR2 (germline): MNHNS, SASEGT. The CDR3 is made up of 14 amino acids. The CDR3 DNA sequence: TGTGCCAGCGGTATCGGGAGGGCCACAGATACGCAGTATTTT. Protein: CASGIGRATDTQYF.

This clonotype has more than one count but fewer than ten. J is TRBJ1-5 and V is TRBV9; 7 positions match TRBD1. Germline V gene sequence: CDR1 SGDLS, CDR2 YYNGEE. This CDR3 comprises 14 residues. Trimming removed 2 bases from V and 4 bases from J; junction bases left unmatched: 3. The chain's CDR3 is CASSVTGQNQPQHF. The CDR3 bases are TGTGCCAGCAGCGTGACGGGACAGAATCAGCCCCAGCATTTT.

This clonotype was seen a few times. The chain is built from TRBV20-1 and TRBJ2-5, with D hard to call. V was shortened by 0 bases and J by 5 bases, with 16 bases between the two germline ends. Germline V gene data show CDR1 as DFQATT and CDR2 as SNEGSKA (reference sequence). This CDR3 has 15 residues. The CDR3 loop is CSARDFGSILETQYF. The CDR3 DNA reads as TGCAGTGCTAGAGATTTTGGCTCCATTTTGGAGACCCAGTACTTC.

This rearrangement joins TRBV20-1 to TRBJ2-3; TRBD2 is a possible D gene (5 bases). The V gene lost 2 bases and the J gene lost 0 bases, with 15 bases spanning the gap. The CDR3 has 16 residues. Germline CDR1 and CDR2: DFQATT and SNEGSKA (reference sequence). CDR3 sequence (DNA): TGCAGTGCTAGATGGCGAGCGGTCCCGAGCACAGATACGCAGTATTTT. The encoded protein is CSARWRAVPSTDTQYF.

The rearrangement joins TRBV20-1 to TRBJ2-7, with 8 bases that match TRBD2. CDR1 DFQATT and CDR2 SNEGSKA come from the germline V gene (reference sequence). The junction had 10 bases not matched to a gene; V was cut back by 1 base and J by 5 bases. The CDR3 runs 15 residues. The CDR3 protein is CSARAPGTSPHEQYF. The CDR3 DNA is TGCAGTGCTAGAGCCCCAGGGACTAGTCCCCACGAGCAGTACTTC.

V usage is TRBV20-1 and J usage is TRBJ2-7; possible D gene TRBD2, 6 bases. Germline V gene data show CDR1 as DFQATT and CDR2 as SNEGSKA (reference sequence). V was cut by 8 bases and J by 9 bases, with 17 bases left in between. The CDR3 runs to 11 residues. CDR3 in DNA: TGCAGTTGGGAGGTTGACGCGGCGCAGTACTTC. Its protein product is CSWEVDAAQYF.

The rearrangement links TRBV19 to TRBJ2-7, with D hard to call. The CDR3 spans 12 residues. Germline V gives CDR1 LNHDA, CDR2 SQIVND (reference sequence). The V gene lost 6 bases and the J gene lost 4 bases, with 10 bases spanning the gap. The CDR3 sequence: CASRADGYEQYF. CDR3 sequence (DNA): TGTGCCAGTAGGGCGGACGGTTACGAGCAGTACTTC.

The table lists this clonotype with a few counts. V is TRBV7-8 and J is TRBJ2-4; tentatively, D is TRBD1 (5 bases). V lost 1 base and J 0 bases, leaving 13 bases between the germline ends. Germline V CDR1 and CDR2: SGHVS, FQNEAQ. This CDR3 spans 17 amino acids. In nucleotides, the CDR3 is TGTGCCAGCAGCTTAGGGGGCGTAACACTAGCCAAAAACATTCAGTACTTC. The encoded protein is CASSLGGVTLAKNIQYF.

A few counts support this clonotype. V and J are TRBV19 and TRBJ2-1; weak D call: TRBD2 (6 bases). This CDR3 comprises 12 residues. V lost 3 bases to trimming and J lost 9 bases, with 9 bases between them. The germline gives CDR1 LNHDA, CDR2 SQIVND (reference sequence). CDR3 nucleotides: TGTGCCAGTAGTATTGGGGGAGGTGAGCAGTTCTTC. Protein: CASSIGGGEQFF.

In DNA, the CDR3 is TGCAGCGTTGGCCGAGAGAACACTGAAGCTTTCTTT. Its translation: CSVGRENTEAFF. The rearrangement links TRBV29-1 to TRBJ1-1; D remains ambiguous. Germline CDR1 reads SQVTM; CDR2 reads ANQGSEA. V shed 4 bases and J shed 1 base, with 7 bases lying between them. CDR3 length: 12 amino acids.

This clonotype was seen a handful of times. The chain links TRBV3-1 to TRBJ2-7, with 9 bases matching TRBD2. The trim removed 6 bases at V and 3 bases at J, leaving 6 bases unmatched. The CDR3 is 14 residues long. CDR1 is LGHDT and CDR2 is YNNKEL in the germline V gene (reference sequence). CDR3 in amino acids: CASSLRLADYEQYF. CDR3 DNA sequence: TGTGCCAGCAGTCTCAGACTAGCGGACTACGAGCAGTACTTC.